In this sample, the clone carrying this T cell receptor beta chain turned up many times. These data originate in a study of neurological immune-mediated disorders. TCRdb itself ran the 5' RACE reads through MiXCR, one entry per CDR3 protein. In the table there are 67,000 or so distinct CDR3 sequences, roughly an eighth of which are singletons. There are 15 residues in the CDR3. V was cut by 5 bases and J by 0 bases, with 11 bases left in between. Time point defined: longitudinal time-point 1 (baseline). Unsorted libraries were generated from 2 million PBMCs held at -80 degrees C. The sequence came from a female donor with HTLV-1-associated myelopathy (HAM/TSP). This rearrangement joins TRBV12-3 or TRBV12-4 to TRBJ2-4, with D possibly TRBD1 on 5 matching bases. The sequenced sample was PBMCs. The DNA of the CDR3 is TGTGCCAGCAGTCCCGTACAGGTAGCCAAAAACATTCAGTACTTC. It codes for CASSPVQVAKNIQYF.